The following is a TCR beta chain sequence with its context. This entry is derived from a study of blood T cell repertoires in COVID-19. Measured with immunoSEQ multiplex PCR; TCRdb has only the in-frame clones, and not every one. The sample records some 38,000 clones, roughly 70% being singletons. V gave up 0 bases and J gave up 3 bases; unmatched junction bases: 3. Per the germline V gene, CDR1 is SGDLS and CDR2 is YYNGEE. This CDR3 region has 14 residues. The specimen was peripheral blood. V gene TRBV9 combines with J gene TRBJ2-7; 7 bases fit TRBD2. The sequence came from a man between 70 and 80 years old with COVID-19, enrolled during active disease. The CDR3 DNA is TGTGCCAGCAGCGTAGGACTAGCAAGCTACGAGCAGTACTTC. Translation gives CASSVGLASYEQYF.